The sequence of this T cell receptor beta chain was determined in a study of blood T cell repertoires in COVID-19. Study at large: Samples representing acute and convalescent COVID-19 were sourced from the United States, Italy and Spain.

Assay: immunoSEQ multiplex PCR; the TCRdb copy retains only in-frame clones and omits some. The sample carries some 220,000 clones, about 78% recorded once. Sequenced: peripheral blood. The TCR comes from a woman in her 70s with acute or convalescent COVID-19.

CDR3: CASRDRAGGTGELFF. In DNA form, the CDR3 reads TGTGCCAGCAGGGACAGGGCGGGTGGCACCGGGGAGCTGTTTTTT. The chain carries TRBV2 and TRBJ2-2, with 8 bases matching TRBD1. Germline V CDR1 and CDR2: SNHLY, FYNNEI. V lost 6 bases and J lost 4; bases outside the gene matches: 7. This CDR3 is built from 15 residues. Full variable domain (remainder filled in from reference TRBV2 and TRBJ2-2): EPEVTQTPSHQVTQMGQEVILRCVPISNHLYFYWYRQILGQKVEFLVSFYNNEISEKSEIFDDQFSVERPDGSNFTLKIRSTKLEDSAMYFCASRDRAGGTGELFFGEGSRLTVL.